The source of this T cell receptor beta chain is a study of blood T cell repertoires in COVID-19. Looking at the study overall: Italy, Spain and the United States were the sources of the convalescent and acute COVID-19 samples.

Germline lookup yields CDR1 SGHNT and CDR2 YYREEE (reference sequence). The CDR3 extends over 13 amino acids. The V gene lost 10 bases and the J gene lost 1 base, with 9 bases spanning the gap. In the authors' workflow: Amplified reference gene primers provided the basis for estimating nucleated cell counts. TCRdb's copy holds only in-frame clones and misses some; the assay was immunoSEQ multiplex PCR. Clonal size and the V and J genes are those of that table, whereas D and trimming came from the DNA. The repertoire holds about 340,000 clones, with 80% to 90% as singletons. Seattle's cohort entered during active infection and was followed longitudinally.

The chain recombines TRBV5-4 with TRBJ2-6; D is unresolved. The clonotype originates from a woman aged 60-75 years with COVID-19, enrolled during active disease. The sample comprised peripheral blood. The CDR3 DNA follows: TGTGCCGCCCAACTGTCTGGGGCCAACGTCCTGACTTTC. Translation: CAAQLSGANVLTF. The full variable domain, its missing parts supplied by reference TRBV5-4 and TRBJ2-6, is ETGVTQSPTHLIKTRGQQVTLRCSSQSGHNTVSWYQQALGQGPQFIFQYYREEENGRGNFPPRFSGLQFPNYSSELNVNALELDDSALYLCAAQLSGANVLTFGAGSRLTVL.